This TCR beta chain was recovered during a study of blood T cell repertoires in COVID-19. TCRdb's copy holds only in-frame clones and misses some; the assay was immunoSEQ multiplex PCR. The sample lists fewer than 250,000 clones; 85% to 90% were seen once. In germline, CDR1 is MNHNS, CDR2 SASEGT. The CDR3 length is 14 residues. V dropped 2 bases and J dropped 5 bases, with 10 bases sitting between them. Followed longitudinally, the Seattle patients had been enrolled during active infection. V and J are TRBV6-1 and TRBJ1-5; D might be TRBD1 (6 bases). Source material: peripheral blood. The source is a young man with COVID-19, enrolled during active disease. CDR3 DNA sequence: TGTGCCAGCAGTGAAACAGGGTCGTATCAGCCCCAGCATTTT. Amino acid sequence: CASSETGSYQPQHF.